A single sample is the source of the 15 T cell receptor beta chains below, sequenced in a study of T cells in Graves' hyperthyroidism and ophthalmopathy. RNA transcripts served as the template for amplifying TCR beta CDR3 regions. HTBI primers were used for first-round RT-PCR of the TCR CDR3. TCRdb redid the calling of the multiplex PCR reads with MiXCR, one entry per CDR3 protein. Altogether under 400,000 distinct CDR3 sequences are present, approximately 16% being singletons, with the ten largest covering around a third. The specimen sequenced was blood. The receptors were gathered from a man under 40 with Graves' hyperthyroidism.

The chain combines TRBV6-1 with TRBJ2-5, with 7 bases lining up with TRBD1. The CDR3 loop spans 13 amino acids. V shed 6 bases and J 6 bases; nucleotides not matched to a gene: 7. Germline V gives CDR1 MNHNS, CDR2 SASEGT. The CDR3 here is CASRGTVAKTQYF. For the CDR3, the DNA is TGTGCCAGCAGGGGGACAGTAGCGAAGACCCAGTACTTC.

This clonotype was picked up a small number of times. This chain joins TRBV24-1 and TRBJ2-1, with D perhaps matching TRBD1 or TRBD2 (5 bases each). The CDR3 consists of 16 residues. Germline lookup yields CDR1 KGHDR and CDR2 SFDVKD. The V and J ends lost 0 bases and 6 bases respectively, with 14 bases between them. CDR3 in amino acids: CATSDLNPRDPNEQFF. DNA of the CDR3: TGTGCCACCAGTGATTTGAATCCGAGGGACCCCAATGAGCAGTTCTTC.

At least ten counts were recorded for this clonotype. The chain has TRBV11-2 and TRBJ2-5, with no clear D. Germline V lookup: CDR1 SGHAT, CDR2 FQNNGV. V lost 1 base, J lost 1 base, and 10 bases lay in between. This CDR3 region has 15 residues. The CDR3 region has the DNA TGTGCCAGCAGCTTAGCGACTGGGCGCCAAGAGACCCAGTACTTC. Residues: CASSLATGRQETQYF.

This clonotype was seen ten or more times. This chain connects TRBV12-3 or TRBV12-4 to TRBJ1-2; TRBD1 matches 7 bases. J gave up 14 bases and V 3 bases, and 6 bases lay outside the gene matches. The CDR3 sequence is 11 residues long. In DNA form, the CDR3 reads TGTGCCAGCAGTTTGACGAGGGGGCCAACCTTC. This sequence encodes CASSLTRGPTF.

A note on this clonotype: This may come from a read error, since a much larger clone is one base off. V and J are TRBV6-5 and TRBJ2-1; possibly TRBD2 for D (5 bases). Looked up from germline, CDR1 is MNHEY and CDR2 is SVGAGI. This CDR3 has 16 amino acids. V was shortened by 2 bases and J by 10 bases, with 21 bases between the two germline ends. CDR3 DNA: TGTGCCAGCAGTTACGGTGGAGCCAAAATGACTAACGAGCAGTTCTTC. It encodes CASSYGGAKMTNEQFF.

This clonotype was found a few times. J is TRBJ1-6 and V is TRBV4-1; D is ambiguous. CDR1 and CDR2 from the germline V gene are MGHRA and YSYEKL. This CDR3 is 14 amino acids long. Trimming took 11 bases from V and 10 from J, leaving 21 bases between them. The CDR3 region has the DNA TGCGCCTCATCGAGGGAACATCCGCGATCACCCCTCCACTTT. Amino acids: CASSREHPRSPLHF.

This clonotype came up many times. CDR3 sequence (DNA): TGTGCCAGCAGCTTTGTAGACTCGAACACTGAAGCTTTCTTT. The encoded protein is CASSFVDSNTEAFF. The V gene is TRBV11-3, the J gene TRBJ1-1, with D unresolved. The CDR3 spans 14 residues. Deletions cut 3 bases from V and 1 base from J, with 9 bases between. CDR1 and CDR2 from the germline V gene are SGHNT and YENEEA.

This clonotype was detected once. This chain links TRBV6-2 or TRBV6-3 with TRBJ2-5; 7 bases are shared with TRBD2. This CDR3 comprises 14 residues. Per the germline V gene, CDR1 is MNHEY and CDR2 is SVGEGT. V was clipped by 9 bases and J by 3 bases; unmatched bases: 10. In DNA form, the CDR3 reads TGTGCCAGTCCGCCAGCGGGGATTGAAGAGACCCAGTACTTC. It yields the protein CASPPAGIEETQYF.

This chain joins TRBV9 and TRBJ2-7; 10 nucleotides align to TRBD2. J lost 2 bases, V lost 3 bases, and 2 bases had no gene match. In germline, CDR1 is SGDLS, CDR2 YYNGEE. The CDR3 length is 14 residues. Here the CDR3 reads CASSATSGAYEQYF. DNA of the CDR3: TGTGCCAGCAGCGCAACTAGCGGGGCCTACGAGCAGTACTTC.

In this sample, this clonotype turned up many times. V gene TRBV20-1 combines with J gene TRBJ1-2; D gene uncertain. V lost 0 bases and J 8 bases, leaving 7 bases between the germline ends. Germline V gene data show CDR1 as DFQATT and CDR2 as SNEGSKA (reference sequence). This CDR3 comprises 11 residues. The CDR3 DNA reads TGCAGTGCTAGAGATCGTGAGGGCTACACCTTC. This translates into CSARDREGYTF.

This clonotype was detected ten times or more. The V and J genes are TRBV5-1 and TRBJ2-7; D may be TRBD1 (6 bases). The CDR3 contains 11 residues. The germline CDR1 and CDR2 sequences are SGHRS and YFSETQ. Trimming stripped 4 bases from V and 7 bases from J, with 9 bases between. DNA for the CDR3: TGCGCCAGCAGCGAAACAGGGGAGCAGTACTTC. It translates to CASSETGEQYF.

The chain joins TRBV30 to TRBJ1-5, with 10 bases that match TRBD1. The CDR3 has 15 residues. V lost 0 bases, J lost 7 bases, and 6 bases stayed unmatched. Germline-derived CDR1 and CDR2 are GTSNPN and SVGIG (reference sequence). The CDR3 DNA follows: TGTGCCTGGAGTGTGGGGGACAGGGGATGGCAGCCCCAGCATTTT. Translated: CAWSVGDRGWQPQHF.

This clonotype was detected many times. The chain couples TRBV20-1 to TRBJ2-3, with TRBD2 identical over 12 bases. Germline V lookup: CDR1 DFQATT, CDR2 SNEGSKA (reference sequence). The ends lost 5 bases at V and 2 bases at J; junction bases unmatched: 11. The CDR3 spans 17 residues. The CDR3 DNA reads TGCAGTGCTCTGCCCCCCCCTAGCGGGAGGGCCACAGATACGCAGTATTTT. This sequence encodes CSALPPPSGRATDTQYF.

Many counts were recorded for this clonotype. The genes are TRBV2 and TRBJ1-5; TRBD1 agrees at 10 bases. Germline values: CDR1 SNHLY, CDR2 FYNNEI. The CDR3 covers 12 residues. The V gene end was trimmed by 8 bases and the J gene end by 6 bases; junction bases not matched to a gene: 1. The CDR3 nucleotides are TGTGCCAGCTGGGACAGGGGTCAGCCCCAGCATTTT. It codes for CASWDRGQPQHF. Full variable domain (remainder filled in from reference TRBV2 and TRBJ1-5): EPEVTQTPSHQVTQMGQEVILRCVPISNHLYFYWYRQILGQKVEFLVSFYNNEISEKSEIFDDQFSVERPDGSNFTLKIRSTKLEDSAMYFCASWDRGQPQHFGDGTRLSIL.

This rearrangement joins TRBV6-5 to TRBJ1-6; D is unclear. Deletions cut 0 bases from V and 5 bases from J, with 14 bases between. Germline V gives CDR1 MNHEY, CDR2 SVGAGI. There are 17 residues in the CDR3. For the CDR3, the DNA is TGTGCCAGCAGTTACTCCCCCTACCGTCGAGATAATTCACCCCTCCACTTT. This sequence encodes CASSYSPYRRDNSPLHF.